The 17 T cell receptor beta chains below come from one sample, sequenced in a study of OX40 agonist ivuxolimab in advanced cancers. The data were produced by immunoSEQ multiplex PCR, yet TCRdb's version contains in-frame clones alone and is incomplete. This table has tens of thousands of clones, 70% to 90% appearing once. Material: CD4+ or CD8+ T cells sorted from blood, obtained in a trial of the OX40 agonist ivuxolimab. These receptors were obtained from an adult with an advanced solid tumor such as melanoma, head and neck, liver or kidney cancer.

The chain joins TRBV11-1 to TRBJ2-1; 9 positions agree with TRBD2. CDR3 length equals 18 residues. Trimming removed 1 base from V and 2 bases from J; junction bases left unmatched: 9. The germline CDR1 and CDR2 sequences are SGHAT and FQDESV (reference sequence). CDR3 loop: CASSLGLRAGGTYNEQFF. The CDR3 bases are TGTGCCAGCAGCTTAGGTCTTCGGGCGGGGGGGACCTACAATGAGCAGTTCTTC.

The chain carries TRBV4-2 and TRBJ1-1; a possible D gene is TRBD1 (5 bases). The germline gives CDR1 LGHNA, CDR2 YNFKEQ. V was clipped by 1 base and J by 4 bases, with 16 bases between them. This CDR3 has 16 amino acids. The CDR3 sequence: CASSQVQARRGTEAFF. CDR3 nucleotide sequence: TGTGCCAGCAGCCAAGTACAGGCCCGGAGGGGCACTGAAGCTTTCTTT.

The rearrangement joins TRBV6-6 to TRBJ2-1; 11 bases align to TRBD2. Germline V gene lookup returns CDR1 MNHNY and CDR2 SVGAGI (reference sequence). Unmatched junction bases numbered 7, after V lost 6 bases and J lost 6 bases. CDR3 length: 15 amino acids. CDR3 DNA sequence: TGTGCCAGCAGGACTAGCGGGGTAACTTCCAATGAGCAGTTCTTC. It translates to CASRTSGVTSNEQFF.

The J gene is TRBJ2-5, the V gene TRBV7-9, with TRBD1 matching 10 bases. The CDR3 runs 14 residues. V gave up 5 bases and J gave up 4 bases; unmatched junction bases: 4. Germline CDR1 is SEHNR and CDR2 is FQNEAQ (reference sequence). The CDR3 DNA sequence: TGTGCCAGCAGCATAAGACAGGGGGCAGAGACCCAGTACTTC. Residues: CASSIRQGAETQYF.

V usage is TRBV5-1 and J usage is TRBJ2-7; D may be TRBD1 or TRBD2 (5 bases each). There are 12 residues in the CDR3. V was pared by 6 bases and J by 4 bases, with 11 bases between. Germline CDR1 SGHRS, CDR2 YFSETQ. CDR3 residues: CASKGTLYEQYF. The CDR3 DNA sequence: TGCGCCAGCAAGGGGACGCTATACGAGCAGTACTTC.

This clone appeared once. The CDR3 reads CASSKERDRGTRGYTF. CDR3 nucleotide sequence: TGTGCCAGCAGCAAAGAACGGGACAGGGGAACGAGGGGCTACACCTTC. The rearrangement links TRBV7-8 to TRBJ1-2; 10 bases align to TRBD1. The trim removed 5 bases at V and 8 bases at J, leaving 14 bases unmatched. Germline CDR1 SGHVS, CDR2 FQNEAQ. The CDR3 spans 16 residues.

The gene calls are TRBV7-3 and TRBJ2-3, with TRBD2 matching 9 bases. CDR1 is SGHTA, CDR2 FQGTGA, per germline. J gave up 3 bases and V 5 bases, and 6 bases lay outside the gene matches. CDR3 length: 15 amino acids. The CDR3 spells CASSLRGGGTDTQYF. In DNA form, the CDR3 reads TGTGCCAGCAGCCTGCGGGGGGGAGGGACAGATACGCAGTATTTT.

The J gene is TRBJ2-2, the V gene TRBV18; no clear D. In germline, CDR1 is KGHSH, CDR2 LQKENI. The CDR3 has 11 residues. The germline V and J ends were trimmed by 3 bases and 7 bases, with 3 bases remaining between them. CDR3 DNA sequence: TGTGCCAGCTCACCGATCGGGGAGCTGTTTTTT. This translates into CASSPIGELFF.

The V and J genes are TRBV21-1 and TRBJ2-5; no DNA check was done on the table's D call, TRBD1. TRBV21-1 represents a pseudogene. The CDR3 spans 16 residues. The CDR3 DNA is TGTGCCAGCAGCCCCCGCGGACAGGGTCCCGGGTGGACCCAGTACTTC. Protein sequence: CASSPRGQGPGWTQYF.

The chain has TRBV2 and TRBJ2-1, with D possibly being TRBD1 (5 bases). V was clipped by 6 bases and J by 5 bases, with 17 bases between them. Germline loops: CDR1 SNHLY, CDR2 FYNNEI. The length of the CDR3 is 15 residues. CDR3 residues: CASSDPAQGNNEQFF. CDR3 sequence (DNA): TGTGCCAGCAGCGACCCGGCCCAGGGTAACAATGAGCAGTTCTTC.

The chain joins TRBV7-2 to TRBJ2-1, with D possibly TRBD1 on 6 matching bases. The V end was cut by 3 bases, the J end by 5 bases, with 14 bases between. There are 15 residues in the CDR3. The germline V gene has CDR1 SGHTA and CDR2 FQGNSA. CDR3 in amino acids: CASSFGTRVNNEQFF. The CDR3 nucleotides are TGTGCCAGCAGCTTCGGGACAAGAGTTAACAATGAGCAGTTCTTC.

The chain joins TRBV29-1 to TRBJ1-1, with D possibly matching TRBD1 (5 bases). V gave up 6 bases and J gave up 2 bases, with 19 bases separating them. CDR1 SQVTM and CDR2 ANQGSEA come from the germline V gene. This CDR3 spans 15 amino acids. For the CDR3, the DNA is TGCAGCGTCAGACCCTGGGGCAGCTCTAACACTGAAGCTTTCTTT. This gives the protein CSVRPWGSSNTEAFF.

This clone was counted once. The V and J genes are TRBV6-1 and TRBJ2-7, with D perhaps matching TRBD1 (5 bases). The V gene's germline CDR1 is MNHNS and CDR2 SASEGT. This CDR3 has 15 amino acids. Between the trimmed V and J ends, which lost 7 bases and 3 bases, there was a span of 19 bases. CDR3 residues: CASITLEAGNYEQYF. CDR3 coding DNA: TGTGCCAGCATCACTCTCGAGGCAGGGAACTACGAGCAGTACTTC.

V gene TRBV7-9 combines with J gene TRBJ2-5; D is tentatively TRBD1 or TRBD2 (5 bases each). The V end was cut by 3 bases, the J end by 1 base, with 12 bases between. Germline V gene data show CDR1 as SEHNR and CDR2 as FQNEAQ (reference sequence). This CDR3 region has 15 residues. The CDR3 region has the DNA TGTGCCAGCAGCTTTGGTTGGGGGAGCCAAGAGACCCAGTACTTC. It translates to CASSFGWGSQETQYF.

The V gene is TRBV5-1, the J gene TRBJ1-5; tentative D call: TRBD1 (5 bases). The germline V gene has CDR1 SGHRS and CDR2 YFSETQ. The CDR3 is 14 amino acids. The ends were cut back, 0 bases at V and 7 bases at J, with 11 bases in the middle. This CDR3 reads CASSLDAGEQPQHF. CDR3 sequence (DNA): TGCGCCAGCAGCTTGGATGCGGGGGAACAGCCCCAGCATTTT.

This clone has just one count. CDR3 protein: CASASGGGGETQYF. The CDR3 DNA reads as TGTGCCAGCGCCAGTGGGGGCGGGGGGGAGACCCAGTACTTC. This chain uses TRBV19 with TRBJ2-5; 8 bases line up with TRBD2. Unmatched junction bases numbered 11, after V lost 9 bases and J lost 5 bases. Germline-derived CDR1 and CDR2 are LNHDA and SQIVND (reference sequence). The CDR3 is made up of 14 amino acids.

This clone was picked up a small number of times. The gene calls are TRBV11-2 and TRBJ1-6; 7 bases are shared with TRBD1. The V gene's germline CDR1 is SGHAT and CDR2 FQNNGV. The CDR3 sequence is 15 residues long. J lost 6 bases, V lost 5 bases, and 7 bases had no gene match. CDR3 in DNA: TGTGCCAGCAGCCCCCGACAGGGTTCTAATTCACCCCTCCACTTT. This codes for CASSPRQGSNSPLHF. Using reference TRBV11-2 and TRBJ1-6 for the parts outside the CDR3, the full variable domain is EAGVAQSPRYKIIEKRQSVAFWCNPISGHATLYWYQQILGQGPKLLIQFQNNGVVDDSQLPKDRFSAERLKGVDSTLKIQPAKLEDSAVYLCASSPRQGSNSPLHFGNGTRLTVT.